The 24 T cell receptor beta chains presented below share a single source sample, sequenced in a study of blood T cell repertoires in COVID-19. Some clones are missing from TCRdb's copy, which holds only in-frame ones; the method was immunoSEQ multiplex PCR. The sample includes under 200,000 clones, roughly 89% seen only once; the top ten take 10%. The specimen was peripheral blood. These receptors were taken from a woman aged 70-85 years with COVID-19, enrolled during active disease.

The V gene is TRBV7-2, the J gene TRBJ2-4; 9 bases align to TRBD1. V gave up 5 bases and J gave up 5 bases; unmatched junction bases: 7. Germline V gene sequence: CDR1 SGHTA, CDR2 FQGNSA. This CDR3 has 15 amino acids. The DNA for the CDR3 is TGTGCCAGCAGCCCCCGGGACAGGGTGGAAAACATTCAGTACTTC. Its translation is CASSPRDRVENIQYF.

The genes are TRBV5-1 and TRBJ2-5; D is possibly TRBD1 (6 bases). V lost 1 base, J lost 7 bases, and 23 bases lay in between. CDR1 SGHRS and CDR2 YFSETQ come from the germline V gene. The CDR3 extends over 17 amino acids. CDR3 bases: TGCGCCAGCAGCTTGCCGAACAGGGCACCCGCCCAACGGACCCAGTACTTC. It codes for CASSLPNRAPAQRTQYF.

The V call is TRBV5-1, the J call TRBJ2-7; D possibly corresponds to TRBD2 (5 bases). Trimming shortened V by 0 bases and J by 7 bases, and 11 bases separated the two germline ends. This CDR3 region has 13 residues. The germline V gene has CDR1 SGHRS and CDR2 YFSETQ. CDR3 nucleotides: TGCGCCAGCAGCTTGGAGGCGGGTAGGGAGCAGTACTTC. It encodes CASSLEAGREQYF.

This clone has only one observation. The chain recombines TRBV18 with TRBJ1-2; the match to TRBD1 covers 9 bases. The CDR3 sequence is 13 residues long. Germline lookup yields CDR1 KGHSH and CDR2 LQKENI. The ends lost 2 bases at V and 8 bases at J; junction bases unmatched: 3. The CDR3 here is CASSPGTGNGYTF. The CDR3, as DNA: TGTGCCAGCTCACCAGGGACAGGGAACGGCTACACCTTC.

This clone was seen a handful of times. This chain joins TRBV28 and TRBJ1-1, with 7 bases aligning to TRBD1. Looked up from germline, CDR1 is MDHEN and CDR2 is SYDVKM. CDR3 length: 12 residues. The V gene end was trimmed by 10 bases and the J gene end by 1 base; junction bases not matched to a gene: 3. The CDR3 loop is CAIRGRNTEAFF. The CDR3 DNA is TGTGCCATCAGGGGGAGGAACACTGAAGCTTTCTTT.

This sequence joins TRBV25-1 and TRBJ1-1; no clear D gene. Germline loops: CDR1 MGHDK, CDR2 SYGVNS. This CDR3 has 12 residues. The V end was cut by 0 bases, the J end by 8 bases, with 7 bases between. The CDR3 DNA reads as TGTGCCAGCAGTGAATATGCCCGGGAAGCTTTCTTT. The encoded protein is CASSEYAREAFF.

CDR3 sequence: CASRPDRGTYEQYF. The CDR3 region has the DNA TGTGCCAGCAGACCGGACAGGGGGACCTACGAGCAGTACTTC. The V and J genes are TRBV5-5 and TRBJ2-7; 10 bases map to TRBD1. The CDR3 contains 14 residues. Losses at the gene ends were 5 bases for V and 2 bases for J; bases not matched to a gene: 4. Germline V gene lookup returns CDR1 SGHKS and CDR2 YYEKEE (reference sequence). Full variable domain (missing parts from reference TRBV5-5 and TRBJ2-7): DAGVTQSPTHLIKTRGQQVTLRCSPISGHKSVSWYQQVLGQGPQFIFQYYEKEERGRGNFPDRFSARQFPNYSSELNVNALLLGDSALYLCASRPDRGTYEQYFGPGTRLTVT.

The table lists this clone with a count of one. The chain employs TRBV30 and TRBJ2-5, with 9 bases aligning to TRBD1. Germline trimming cut 1 base from V and 5 bases from J; bases unmatched to any gene: 5. This CDR3 is 14 amino acids long. Germline CDR1 and CDR2: GTSNPN and SVGIG (reference sequence). In DNA form, the CDR3 reads TGTGCCTGGAGTGACAGGGGGCTCAAGGAGACCCAGTACTTC. Residues: CAWSDRGLKETQYF.

The chain's CDR3 is CSVEEIGGLTEAFF. The CDR3 DNA sequence: TGCAGCGTTGAAGAGATAGGGGGCCTCACTGAAGCTTTCTTT. This sequence joins TRBV29-1 and TRBJ1-1; 7 positions match TRBD1. V lost 0 bases to trimming and J lost 4 bases; unmatched junction nucleotides: 5. The CDR3 spans 14 residues. Germline assignment: CDR1 SQVTM and CDR2 ANQGSEA.

This clone was observed a single time. The CDR3 coding sequence is TGTGCCAGCAACGGGGGGGCCCGGGAGACCCAGTACTTC. Encoded protein: CASNGGARETQYF. The chain employs TRBV6-6 and TRBJ2-5; 8 positions match TRBD2. This CDR3 has 13 amino acids. With V trimmed by 7 bases and J by 5 bases, 6 bases remained unmatched. The germline gives CDR1 MNHNY, CDR2 SVGAGI (reference sequence).

The chain employs TRBV2 and TRBJ2-1; 8 bases fit TRBD1. From germline, CDR1 is SNHLY and CDR2 FYNNEI. J was trimmed by 2 bases and V by 5 bases; bases with no gene match: 8. The CDR3 extends over 16 amino acids. The CDR3 region has the DNA TGTGCCAGCAGTTCAAACAGGGGGTTGACCTACAATGAGCAGTTCTTC. The encoded protein is CASSSNRGLTYNEQFF.

The genes are TRBV5-1 and TRBJ2-3, with 7 positions matching TRBD1. Germline loops: CDR1 SGHRS, CDR2 YFSETQ. Trimming cost V 7 bases and J 4 bases; bases outside gene matches: 9. The CDR3 has 14 residues. The chain's CDR3 is CASSKTGSPDTQYF. Written as DNA, the CDR3 is TGCGCCAGCTCCAAGACAGGGTCCCCAGATACGCAGTATTTT.

The CDR3 protein is CASSLGPGGQPQHF. CDR3 in DNA: TGTGCCAGCAGCTTAGGCCCAGGGGGCCAGCCCCAGCATTTT. J is TRBJ1-5 and V is TRBV7-2, with 8 bases fitting TRBD1. Germline trimming cut 1 base from V and 7 bases from J; bases unmatched to any gene: 3. The CDR3 extends over 14 amino acids. Germline assignment: CDR1 SGHTA and CDR2 FQGNSA.

The chain joins TRBV9 to TRBJ2-1; D gene unclear. CDR1 SGDLS and CDR2 YYNGEE come from the germline V gene. CDR3 size: 14 residues. V was trimmed by 0 bases and J by 5 bases, leaving 9 bases between them. The CDR3 bases are TGTGCCAGCAGCGTAGATCAGGTCCACAATGAGCAGTTCTTC. It translates to CASSVDQVHNEQFF.

The rearrangement uses TRBV7-2 and TRBJ1-5; unclear D gene. Germline CDR1 SGHTA, CDR2 FQGNSA. V dropped 4 bases and J dropped 3 bases, with 7 bases sitting between them. The CDR3 covers 13 residues. The CDR3 bases are TGTGCCAGCAGCTCAAACACCAATCAGCCCCAGCATTTT. This encodes CASSSNTNQPQHF. Drawing the rest from reference TRBV7-2 and TRBJ1-5, the complete variable domain is GAGVSQSPSNKVTEKGKDVELRCDPISGHTALYWYRQSLGQGLEFLIYFQGNSAPDKSGLPSDRFSAERTGGSVSTLTIQRTQQEDSAVYLCASSSNTNQPQHFGDGTRLSIL.

This sequence joins TRBV7-6 and TRBJ2-7; 16 bases align to TRBD2. The V gene's germline CDR1 is SGHVS and CDR2 FNYEAQ. The CDR3 totals 18 residues. V gave up 3 bases and J gave up 6 bases; unmatched junction bases: 11. Written as DNA, the CDR3 is TGTGCCAGCAGCTTTTTCTCCGGGACTAGCGGGGGGGCAAGCGAGCAGTACTTC. It translates to CASSFFSGTSGGASEQYF.

This CDR3 is CASRGGAGNTIYF. In DNA form, the CDR3 reads TGTGCCAGCAGAGGGGGTGCTGGAAACACCATATATTTT. The chain is built from TRBV2 and TRBJ1-3; D might be TRBD1 (6 bases). Trimming removed 6 bases at V and 2 bases at J, with 8 bases between. Germline lookup yields CDR1 SNHLY and CDR2 FYNNEI. This CDR3 is 13 amino acids long.

The chain couples TRBV11-1 to TRBJ1-4, with 9 bases aligning to TRBD1. V lost 3 bases and J lost 7; bases outside the gene matches: 3. Germline V gives CDR1 SGHAT, CDR2 FQDESV (reference sequence). This CDR3 spans 14 amino acids. CDR3 DNA sequence: TGTGCCAGCAGCTTCGACAGGGGGAGTGAAAAACTGTTTTTT. Protein sequence: CASSFDRGSEKLFF.

The rearrangement links TRBV5-4 to TRBJ2-1; 10 bases agree with TRBD2. The V and J ends lost 3 bases and 4 bases, in that order; junction bases with no gene match: 4. The CDR3 is 15 residues long. Germline-derived CDR1 and CDR2 are SGHNT and YYREEE (reference sequence). This CDR3 is CASSSKRGGYNEQFF. CDR3 coding DNA: TGTGCCAGCAGCTCCAAGCGGGGGGGATACAATGAGCAGTTCTTC.

The rearrangement joins TRBV2 to TRBJ2-2; 7 positions match TRBD1. V lost 5 bases, J lost 3 bases, and 6 bases stayed unmatched. CDR1 is SNHLY, CDR2 FYNNEI, per germline. The CDR3 covers 15 residues. The CDR3 spells CASSMQGVYTGELFF. In DNA, the CDR3 is TGTGCCAGCAGTATGCAGGGGGTTTACACCGGGGAGCTGTTTTTT.

This CDR3 reads CASSLAGQGPKTQHF. The CDR3 nucleotides read TGTGCCAGCAGCTTAGCGGGACAGGGACCAAAGACCCAGCATTTT. The chain carries TRBV7-8 and TRBJ1-5; 9 bases fit TRBD1. The germline V gene has CDR1 SGHVS and CDR2 FQNEAQ. This CDR3 contains 15 residues. With 0 bases clipped from V and 11 bases from J, the junction kept 8 bases outside the gene matches.

J is TRBJ1-1 and V is TRBV20-1; 7 bases line up with TRBD1. The trim removed 5 bases at V and 7 bases at J, leaving 1 base unmatched. Looked up from germline, CDR1 is DFQATT and CDR2 is SNEGSKA (reference sequence). The length of the CDR3 is 10 residues. The CDR3 spells CSARDSEAFF. Written as DNA, the CDR3 is TGCAGTGCTCGGGACAGTGAAGCTTTCTTT.

In DNA form, the CDR3 reads TGTGCCAGCAGCGGCGGACTCTATGGCTACACCTTC. Amino acids: CASSGGLYGYTF. The gene calls are TRBV7-9 and TRBJ1-2; D unclear. The CDR3 loop spans 12 amino acids. Trimming took 5 bases from V and 4 from J, leaving 8 bases between them. Germline lookup yields CDR1 SEHNR and CDR2 FQNEAQ (reference sequence).

The CDR3 protein is CASSLGPGADEQFF. In DNA, the CDR3 is TGTGCCAGCAGCTTAGGCCCAGGGGCCGATGAGCAGTTCTTC. The chain is built from TRBV13 and TRBJ2-1; a weak D match, TRBD1 (6 bases). CDR3 length: 14 amino acids. Per germline, CDR1 PRHDT and CDR2 FYEKMQ (reference sequence). V was shortened by 0 bases and J by 8 bases, with 11 bases between the two germline ends.